This T cell receptor (beta chain) is drawn from a study of cytomegalovirus exposure and HLA in healthy donors. Study-level results: Sequencing depth roughly uniform across donors was assumed in presence/absence analyses.

Turning to this clone: Its antigen remains unknown.

Between the trimmed V and J ends, which lost 7 bases and 10 bases, there was a span of 15 bases. The germline gives CDR1 LNHDA, CDR2 SQIVND (reference sequence). The CDR3 extends over 12 amino acids. PCR involved 60 Vbeta and 13 Jbeta primers. Data came from immunoSEQ multiplex PCR; TCRdb stores just in-frame clones and leaves some out. The data show around 91,000 clones, 64% seen once. The sequencing input was PBMCs. The sequence was obtained from a man aged 55 to 70 in good health and CMV-seronegative. V usage is TRBV19 and J usage is TRBJ2-3; D is ambiguous. The CDR3 loop reads CASTPGRNAQYF. CDR3 nucleotide sequence: TGTGCCAGTACCCCGGGTCGAAATGCGCAGTATTTT.